A selection of T cell receptor beta chains follows, all from one sample in a study of beta chain features in type 1 diabetes. Measured with immunoSEQ multiplex PCR; TCRdb has only the in-frame clones, and not every one. The top ten clones hold 0.5% to 0.6% of a sample with fewer than 110,000 clones, over 25% of them seen once. Sample: central memory CD4+ T cells from blood. Every receptor here comes from a woman younger than 30 with type 1 diabetes. The CDR3 runs from the conserved cysteine through the conserved F or W. A D gene is named only where the DNA matches it firmly. Only part of the rows carry a size: once, few, many, or a class if the clone is expanded.

>TRBJ1-6|-|-|TRBV4-3
TGCGCCAGCAGCCTTTCCGACTCGGCCCTCCACTTT
CASSLSDSALHF
>TRBJ2-1|few|-|TRBV11-2
TGTGCCAGCAGGGAGGGACTCTCGGACAATGAGCAGTTCTTC
CASREGLSDNEQFF
>TRBJ2-7|-|TRBD1|TRBV28
TGTGCCAGCACTTCCGGACAGGGGGCCTACGAGCAGTACTTC
CASTSGQGAYEQYF
>TRBJ2-3|-|TRBD2|TRBV27
TGTGCCAGCCAGGTAGCGGGAGCATTGAGGACGCAGTATTTT
CASQVAGALRTQYF
>TRBJ1-1|-|TRBD1|TRBV19
TGTGCCAGTACCTGGGACAGGGAGACTGAAGCTTTCTTT
CASTWDRETEAFF
>TRBJ2-3|once|-|TRBV5-1
TGCGCCAGCAGCTCTGGTCAGGGCTGGACAGATACGCAGTATTTT
CASSSGQGWTDTQYF
>TRBJ2-4|few|-|TRBV2
TGTGCCAGCCAGACCGCGGATCTAAACATTCAGTACTTC
CASQTADLNIQYF
>TRBJ2-3|few|-|TRBV14
TGTGCCAGCAGCCGCCCGGAGGGGGATACGCAGTATTTT
CASSRPEGDTQYF
>TRBJ2-1|-|-|TRBV2
TGTGCCAGCACATCTAGCCTTTCCTACAATGAGCAGTTCTTC
CASTSSLSYNEQFF
>TRBJ2-4|few|TRBD1|TRBV7-9
TGTGCCAGCCGCTCGACAGGGGACGGGAACATTCAGTACTTC
CASRSTGDGNIQYF
>TRBJ2-1|-|TRBD1|TRBV4-2
TGTGCCAGCAGCCAAGATATAAGGGACAGTTACAATGAGCAGTTCTTC
CASSQDIRDSYNEQFF
>TRBJ1-1|many|-|TRBV10-3
TGTGCCATCAGGACGGAGACTGAAGCTTTCTTT
CAIRTETEAFF
>TRBJ2-7|few|TRBD2|TRBV6-5
TGTGCCAGCAGTTACGGGGGGACTAGCGGGAGTTACGAGCAGTACTTC
CASSYGGTSGSYEQYF
>TRBJ1-2|once|-|TRBV5-6
TGTGCCAGCAGCCGAGGACTGTTAGACTATGGCTACACCTTC
CASSRGLLDYGYTF
>TRBJ2-1|few|-|TRBV19
TGTGCCAGTAGTATGGAGCTAGGCTATGAGCAGTTCTTC
CASSMELGYEQFF
>TRBJ1-4|-|TRBD1|TRBV28
TGTGCCAGCAGGTCGGGACAGGGAAATGAAAAACTGTTTTTT
CASRSGQGNEKLFF
>TRBJ1-5|-|-|TRBV19
TGTGCCAGTAGTATAGAACGGAGACTGCATTTT
CASSIERRLHF
>TRBJ1-1|-|-|TRBV10-3
TGTGCCACCAACCCCTCAGGGGACGACACTGAAGCTTTCTTT
CATNPSGDDTEAFF
>TRBJ1-1|-|-|TRBV28
TGTGCCAGCAGTCGGCGGTCATCGGGGGACACTGAAGCTTTCTTT
CASSRRSSGDTEAFF
>TRBJ2-3|-|TRBD2|TRBV7-2
TGTGCCAGCAGCTTTACGCTAGCGGGCGGAGATACGCAGTATTTT
CASSFTLAGGDTQYF
>TRBJ1-2|-|-|TRBV27
TGTGCCAGCAGTGAGACACCTTCCTATGGCTACACCTTC
CASSETPSYGYTF
>TRBJ2-1|few|TRBD2|TRBV9
TGTGCCAGCAGCGTGGACATAGCGGGAGGTACCCATGAGCAGTTCTTC
CASSVDIAGGTHEQFF
>TRBJ2-1|-|TRBD1|TRBV5-6
TGTGCCAGCAGCTTGACGGCAGGGGGCGAGCAGTTCTTC
CASSLTAGGEQFF
>TRBJ2-7|few|TRBD1|TRBV7-3
TGTGCCAGCAGCAGGGACAGGTCCTACGAGCAGTACTTC
CASSRDRSYEQYF
>TRBJ2-5|few|TRBD2|TRBV7-2
TGTGCCAGCAGCTACCCCCCCGGCGGGGGGCAAGAGACCCAGTACTTC
CASSYPPGGGQETQYF
>TRBJ2-7|few|-|TRBV7-8
TGTGCCAGCAGTTCCAGGGGGGAAGGCCCCCTGGAGCAGTACTTC
CASSSRGEGPLEQYF